This T cell receptor (beta chain) appears in the sequencing data of a study of OX40 agonist ivuxolimab in advanced cancers. This CDR3 is built from 15 residues. V gave up 4 bases and J gave up 0 bases, with 13 bases separating them. Germline CDR1 reads PRHDT; CDR2 reads FYEKMQ (reference sequence). Profiled with immunoSEQ multiplex PCR; TCRdb holds only in-frame clones, not every one. The sample lists more than 15,000 clones; around 70% were seen once. This receptor was obtained from an adult with an advanced solid tumor such as melanoma, head and neck, liver or kidney cancer. The source material was CD4+ or CD8+ T cells sorted from blood, sampled in a trial of the OX40 agonist ivuxolimab. This sequence joins TRBV13 and TRBJ2-7, with D possibly TRBD1 on 6 matching bases. Here the CDR3 DNA reads TGTGCCAGCAGCTACAGGACAGTTAGCTCCTACGAGCAGTACTTC. Its protein is CASSYRTVSSYEQYF.